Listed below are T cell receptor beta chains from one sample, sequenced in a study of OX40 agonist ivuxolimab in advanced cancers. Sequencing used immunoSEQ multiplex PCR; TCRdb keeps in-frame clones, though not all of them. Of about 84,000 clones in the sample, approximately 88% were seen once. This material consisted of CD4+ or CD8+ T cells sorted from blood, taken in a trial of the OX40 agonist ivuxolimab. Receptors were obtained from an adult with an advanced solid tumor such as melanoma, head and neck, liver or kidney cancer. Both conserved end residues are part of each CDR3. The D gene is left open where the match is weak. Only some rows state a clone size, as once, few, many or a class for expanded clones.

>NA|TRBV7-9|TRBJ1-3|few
TGTGCCAGCACTGTTCAGGGCGGGGAAAACACCATATATTTT
CASTVQGGENTIYF
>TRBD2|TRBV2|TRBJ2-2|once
TGTGCCAGCAGTCCGGGACTAGCGAACACCGGGGAGCTGTTTTTT
CASSPGLANTGELFF
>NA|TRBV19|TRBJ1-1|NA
TGTGCCAGTAGTACCACTCGGACGAGTACTGAAGCTTTCTTT
CASSTTRTSTEAFF
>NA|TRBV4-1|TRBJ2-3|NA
TGCGCCAGCAGCCGCGGTAGACAGTTCACAGATACGCAGTATTTT
CASSRGRQFTDTQYF
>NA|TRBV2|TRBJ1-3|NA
TGTGCCAGCAGTGGGGAGAGAGGGGTCCTCTCTGGAAACACCATATATTTT
CASSGERGVLSGNTIYF
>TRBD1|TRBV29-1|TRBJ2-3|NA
TGCAGCGTTGAGAAGACAGGGGGCGCAGATACGCAGTATTTT
CSVEKTGGADTQYF
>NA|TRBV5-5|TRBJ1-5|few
TGTGCCAGCAGCTTGTGGGCAGCCTACAATCAGCCCCAGCATTTT
CASSLWAAYNQPQHF
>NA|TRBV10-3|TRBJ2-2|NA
TGTGCCATCAGTGATCCCCTATCGAACACCGGGGAGCTGTTTTTT
CAISDPLSNTGELFF
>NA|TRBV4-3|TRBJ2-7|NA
TGCGCCAGCAGCCAAGATAAGGAGTCCTACGAGCAGTACTTC
CASSQDKESYEQYF
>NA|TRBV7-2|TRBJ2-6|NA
TGTGCCAGCAGCTTAGGGGCAGGTTACTCTGGGGCCAACGTCCTGACTTTC
CASSLGAGYSGANVLTF
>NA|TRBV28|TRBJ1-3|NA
TGTGCCAGCATTCGTGGAGGGCACATCGGAAACACCATATATTTT
CASIRGGHIGNTIYF
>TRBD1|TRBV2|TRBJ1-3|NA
TGTGCCAGCAGTGGTACCGGGACAGGGACTGGAAACACCATATATTTT
CASSGTGTGTGNTIYF
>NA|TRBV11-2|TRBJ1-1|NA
TGTGCCAGCAGTCCCAGGCTGAACACTGAAGCTTTCTTT
CASSPRLNTEAFF
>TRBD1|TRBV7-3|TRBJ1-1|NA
TGTGCCAGCAGCTTAATAGGTAGGGGACAGGCAGACGGCACTGAAGCTTTCTTT
CASSLIGRGQADGTEAFF
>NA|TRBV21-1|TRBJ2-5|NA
TGTGCCAGCAGCAAACAGACCCAGTACTTC
CASSKQTQYF
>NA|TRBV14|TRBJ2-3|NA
TGTGCCAGCAGCCAAGATGCCCCCTCGGGAACAGATACGCAGTATTTT
CASSQDAPSGTDTQYF
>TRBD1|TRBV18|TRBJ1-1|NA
TGTGCCAGCTCACAAACCCAGACAGGGATGAACACTGAAGCTTTCTTT
CASSQTQTGMNTEAFF
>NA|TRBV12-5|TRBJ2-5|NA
TGTGCTAGTGGTTCGGGAGAGACCCAGTACTTC
CASGSGETQYF
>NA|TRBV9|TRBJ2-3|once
TGTGCCAGCAGCCCTCGTCTGGATACGCAGTATTTT
CASSPRLDTQYF
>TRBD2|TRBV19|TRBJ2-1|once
TGTGCCAGTAGTGACCTAGCGGGGGGGCCCCACAATGAGCAGTTCTTC
CASSDLAGGPHNEQFF
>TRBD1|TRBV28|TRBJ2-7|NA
TGTGCCAGCAAAAAAACAGGGGGCTCAATTTACGAGCAGTACTTC
CASKKTGGSIYEQYF
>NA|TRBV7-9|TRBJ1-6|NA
TGTGCCAGCAGCTTAATACATTCACCCCTCCACTTT
CASSLIHSPLHF
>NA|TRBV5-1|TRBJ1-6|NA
TGCGCCAGCAGCCTGACAACGAATAATTCACCCCTCCACTTT
CASSLTTNNSPLHF
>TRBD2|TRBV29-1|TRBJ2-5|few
TGCAGCGTTGGAGGAGTTCCCTCATCAATGACTAGCGGGAGGGAGGGAAGGCAAGAGACCCAGTACTTC
CSVGGVPSSMTSGREGRQETQYF
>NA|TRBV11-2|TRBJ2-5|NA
TGTGCCAGCAGCTTAGAACGCTCTACCCAGTACTTC
CASSLERSTQYF
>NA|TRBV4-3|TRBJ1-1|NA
TGCGCCAGCAGCCAAGATCAAAGGAACACTGAAGCTTTCTTT
CASSQDQRNTEAFF
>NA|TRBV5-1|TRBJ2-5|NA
TGCGCCAGCAGCCTGGGGGGACTTTTGGGCCAAGAGACCCAGTACTTC
CASSLGGLLGQETQYF
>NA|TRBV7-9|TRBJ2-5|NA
TGTGCCAGCAGCTTTTTCGGGGCTGAAGAGACCCAGTACTTC
CASSFFGAEETQYF
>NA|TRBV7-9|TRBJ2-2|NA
TGTGCCAGCAGCTTCTTAGTAAACACCGGGGAGCTGTTTTTT
CASSFLVNTGELFF
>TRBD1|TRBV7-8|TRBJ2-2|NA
TGTGCCAGCAGCCAACAGGGGGCGTACACCGGGGAGCTGTTTTTT
CASSQQGAYTGELFF
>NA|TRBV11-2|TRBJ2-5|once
TGTGCCAGCAGCTTAGATTACATGGAGACCCAGTACTTC
CASSLDYMETQYF
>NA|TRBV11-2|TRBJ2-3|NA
TGTGCCAGCAGCTTAGCATCAATGCATACGCAGTATTTT
CASSLASMHTQYF
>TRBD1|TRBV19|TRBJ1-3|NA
TGTGCCAGTAGCAGGGGGGACAGCGCGTCGGGGGTAGCGGACACCATATATTTT
CASSRGDSASGVADTIYF
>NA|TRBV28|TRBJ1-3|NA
TGTGCCAGCAGTTTACAGGGTGGAAACACCATATATTTT
CASSLQGGNTIYF
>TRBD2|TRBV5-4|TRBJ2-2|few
TGTGCCAGCAGCCCAAAGCGGGGGGGCCTTGACACCGGGGAGCTGTTTTTT
CASSPKRGGLDTGELFF